This T cell receptor (beta chain) was identified during a study of T cell repertoires in cytomegalovirus infection. Findings of the study overall: HLA-C-restricted TCR beta clonotypes specific for CMV led the ex vivo response. Carriage of CMV together with the relevant HLA was identifiable through cumulative public TCR beta family frequency.

In this sample, this clonotype turned up a few times. Its antigen is currently unknown. This CDR3 has 20 residues. After removal of 6 bases from V and 3 bases from J, the junction contained 20 bases not matched to a gene. One entry per CDR3 protein results from TCRdb running MiXCR on the reads. Of more than 400,000 distinct CDR3 sequences listed, less than 30% are singletons. The gene calls are TRBV12-3 or TRBV12-4 and TRBJ2-1; 10 bases are shared with TRBD2. The TCR sequence derives from a human donor in good health (CMV status not recorded). Some clones in this sample may be carry-over from other donors' samples. The sample taken for sequencing was PBMCs. CDR3 protein: CASSSLQLAGGTQDYNEQFF. CDR3 in DNA: TGTGCCAGCAGCTCCCTCCAATTAGCGGGAGGTACCCAAGACTACAATGAGCAGTTCTTC.